This T cell receptor beta chain was documented in a study of blood T cells in healthy people across ages. Findings and limits, study-wide: Among T cells, TCR beta diversity per million cells dropped roughly linearly as age rose. Naive CD4+ cells and diversity were both higher in long-lived donors than in aged donors.

Primed by a sample-barcoded 5' primer and a J-beta primer mix, a second PCR proceeded for roughly 6 to 12 cycles. TCRdb called the 5' RACE reads again in MiXCR, with one record for every CDR3 protein. The data hold 1,500,000 or so distinct CDR3 sequences, with approximately 60% observed a single time. This CDR3 is built from 15 residues. The V gene end was trimmed by 7 bases and the J gene end by 7 bases; junction bases not matched to a gene: 10. Germline CDR1 LNHNV, CDR2 YYDKDF (reference sequence). With respect to this clonotype: Its antigen is currently unknown.

The sequenced sample was blood. This clonotype originated in a man aged 18-30 years in good health. The chain combines TRBV15 with TRBJ2-1, with 10 bases lining up with TRBD1. The CDR3 reads CATTKGQGKGNEQFF. DNA for the CDR3: TGTGCCACCACAAAGGGACAGGGGAAGGGAAATGAGCAGTTCTTC.